Listed here is a single T cell receptor (beta chain). This record belongs to a study of blood T cell repertoires in COVID-19. Study summary: Acute-phase and convalescent COVID-19 samples originated in the United States, Italy and Spain. The cDNA or gDNA used as material had been derived from T cells, B-cell-depleted T cells, or PBMCs.

As originally analysed: Amplifying reference gene primers gave estimates of nucleated cell counts. Assay used: immunoSEQ multiplex PCR; TCRdb lists only in-frame clones, some missing. Clone size and the V and J calls come from that table; the DNA yielded D and trimming. The sample shows around 100,000 clones, approximately 88% of them seen only once. Germline CDR1 and CDR2: LGHDT and YNNKEL (reference sequence). Trimming removed 0 bases from V and 4 bases from J; junction bases left unmatched: 14. This CDR3 comprises 18 residues. Input material: peripheral blood. The chain carries TRBV3-1 (or the pseudogene TRBV3-2) and TRBJ2-7; 8 bases agree with TRBD1. This TCR derives from a woman aged 70-85 years with acute or convalescent COVID-19. The CDR3 coding sequence is TGTGCCAGCAGCCAAGAGGGGACAGGCCGGGGGAGCTGGTACGAGCAGTACTTC. Protein: CASSQEGTGRGSWYEQYF.